Sequencing of this T cell receptor beta chain was carried out in a study of shared clonotypes between healthy human individuals. V shed 5 bases, J shed 10 bases, and the junction held 11 bases outside the gene matches. The CDR3 spans 14 residues. Germline-derived CDR1 and CDR2 are SGHNT and YENEEA. On this clone itself: Its specificity is unknown.

Positive CCR7 selection of CD45RO-negative cells yielded the naive CD8 cells, and terminally differentiated effector memory CD45RA+ cells were excluded. Study donors comprised healthy, HIV-negative adults devoid of recent acute infection or vaccination. Replicate PCRs from sorted subsets contained about 200 ng DNA, which is around 30,000 T cell genomes. TCRdb keeps only in-frame clones here, not all; method: immunoSEQ multiplex PCR. The sample has roughly 850,000 clones, about 97% seen once. Study findings and constraints: In a few donors, 4.5% to 5.5% of naive CD4 clonotypes appeared in common. Lower generation probabilities were found for non-shared clonotypes than for those shared by all four donors.

The source is a young man in good health. Source material: naive CD8+ T cells sorted from blood. The rearrangement uses TRBV11-3 and TRBJ2-1; 7 positions match TRBD1. The CDR3 loop is CASSPRDSPREQFF. CDR3 bases: TGTGCCAGCAGCCCCAGGGACAGCCCTCGAGAGCAGTTCTTC.